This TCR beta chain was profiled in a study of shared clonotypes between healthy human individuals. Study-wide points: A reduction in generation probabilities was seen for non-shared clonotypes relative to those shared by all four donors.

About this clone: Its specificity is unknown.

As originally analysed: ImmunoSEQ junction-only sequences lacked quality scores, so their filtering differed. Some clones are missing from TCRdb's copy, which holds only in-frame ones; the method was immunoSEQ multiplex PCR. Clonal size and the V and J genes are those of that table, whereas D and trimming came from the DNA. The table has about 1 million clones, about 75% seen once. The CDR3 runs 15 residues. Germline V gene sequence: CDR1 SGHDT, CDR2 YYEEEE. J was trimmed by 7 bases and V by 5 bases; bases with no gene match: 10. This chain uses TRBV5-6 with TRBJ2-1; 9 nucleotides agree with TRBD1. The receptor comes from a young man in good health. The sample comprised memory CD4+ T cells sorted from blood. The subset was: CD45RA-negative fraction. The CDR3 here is CASRLPGTGSNEQFF. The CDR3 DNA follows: TGTGCCAGCAGACTACCCGGGACAGGGTCTAATGAGCAGTTCTTC. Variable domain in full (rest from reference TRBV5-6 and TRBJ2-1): DAGVTQSPTHLIKTRGQQVTLRCSPKSGHDTVSWYQQALGQGPQFIFQYYEEEERQRGNFPDRFSGHQFPNYSSELNVNALLLGDSALYLCASRLPGTGSNEQFFGPGTRLTVL.